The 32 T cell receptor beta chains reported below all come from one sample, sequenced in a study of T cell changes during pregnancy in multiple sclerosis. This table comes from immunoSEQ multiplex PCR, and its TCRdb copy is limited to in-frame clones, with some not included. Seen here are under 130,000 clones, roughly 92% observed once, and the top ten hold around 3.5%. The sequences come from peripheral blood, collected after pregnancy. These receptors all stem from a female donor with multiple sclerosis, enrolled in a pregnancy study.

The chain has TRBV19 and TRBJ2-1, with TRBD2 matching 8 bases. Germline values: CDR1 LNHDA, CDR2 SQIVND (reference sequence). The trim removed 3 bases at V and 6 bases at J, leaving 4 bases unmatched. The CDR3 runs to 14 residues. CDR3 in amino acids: CASSIRGGPNEQFF. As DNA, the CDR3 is TGTGCCAGTAGTATTCGGGGGGGCCCCAATGAGCAGTTCTTC.

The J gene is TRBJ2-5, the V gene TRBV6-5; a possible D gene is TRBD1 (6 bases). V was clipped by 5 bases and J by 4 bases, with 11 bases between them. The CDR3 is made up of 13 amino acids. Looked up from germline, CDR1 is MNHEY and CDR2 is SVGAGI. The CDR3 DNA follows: TGTGCCAGCAGTCCCCTGACAGGAGAGACCCAGTACTTC. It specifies CASSPLTGETQYF.

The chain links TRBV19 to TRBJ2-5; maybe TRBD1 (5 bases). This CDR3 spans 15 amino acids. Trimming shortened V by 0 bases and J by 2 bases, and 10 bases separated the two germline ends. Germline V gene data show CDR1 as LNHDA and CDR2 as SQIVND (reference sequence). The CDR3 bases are TGTGCCAGTAGTATAGATTTCCAGGGTCAAGAGACCCAGTACTTC. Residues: CASSIDFQGQETQYF.

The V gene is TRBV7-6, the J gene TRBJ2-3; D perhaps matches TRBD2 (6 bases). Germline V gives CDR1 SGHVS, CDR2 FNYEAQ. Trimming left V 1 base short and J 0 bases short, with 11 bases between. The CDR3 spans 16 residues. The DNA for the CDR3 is TGTGCCAGCAGCTTAGGTAGCGGCCCAAGCACAGATACGCAGTATTTT. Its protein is CASSLGSGPSTDTQYF.

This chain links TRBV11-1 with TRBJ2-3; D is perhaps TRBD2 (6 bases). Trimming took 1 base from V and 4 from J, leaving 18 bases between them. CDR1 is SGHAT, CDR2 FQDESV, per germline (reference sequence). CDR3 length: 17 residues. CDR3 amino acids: CASSLEYPGLTADTQYF. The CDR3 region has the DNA TGTGCCAGCAGCTTAGAGTATCCGGGACTCACGGCAGATACGCAGTATTTT.

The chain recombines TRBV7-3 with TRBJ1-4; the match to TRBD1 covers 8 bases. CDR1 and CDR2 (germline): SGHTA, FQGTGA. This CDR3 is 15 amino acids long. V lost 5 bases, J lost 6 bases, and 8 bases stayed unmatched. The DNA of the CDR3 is TGTGCCAGCAGCCCACAGGGGGGGGCGGATGAAAAACTGTTTTTT. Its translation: CASSPQGGADEKLFF.

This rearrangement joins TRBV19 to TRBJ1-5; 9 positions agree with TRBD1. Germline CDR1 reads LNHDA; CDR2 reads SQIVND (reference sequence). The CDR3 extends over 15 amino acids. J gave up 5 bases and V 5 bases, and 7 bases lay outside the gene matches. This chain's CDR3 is CASSPTDRGDQPQHF. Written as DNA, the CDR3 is TGTGCCAGTAGTCCGACAGACAGGGGGGATCAGCCCCAGCATTTT.

Here the CDR3 reads CSVHMVGQESNYGYTF. The CDR3 DNA follows: TGCAGCGTTCACATGGTGGGACAGGAGAGTAACTATGGCTACACCTTC. The chain has TRBV29-1 and TRBJ1-2; 8 bases are shared with TRBD1. CDR1 is SQVTM, CDR2 ANQGSEA, per germline. This CDR3 has 16 residues. V dropped 5 bases and J dropped 1; count of bases not matched to a gene: 12.

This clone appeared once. The CDR3 DNA reads as TGTGCCAGCAGCACGGACAGGTTCTATGGCTACACCTTC. It encodes CASSTDRFYGYTF. The J gene is TRBJ1-2, the V gene TRBV5-4, with TRBD1 identical over 7 bases. The CDR3 is made up of 13 amino acids. The J segment lost 4 bases and the V segment lost 4 bases, leaving 4 bases of the junction unmatched. Germline V gene sequence: CDR1 SGHNT, CDR2 YYREEE (reference sequence).

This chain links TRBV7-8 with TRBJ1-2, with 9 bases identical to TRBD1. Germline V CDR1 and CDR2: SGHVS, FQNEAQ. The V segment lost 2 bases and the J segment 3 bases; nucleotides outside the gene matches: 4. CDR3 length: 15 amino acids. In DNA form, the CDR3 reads TGTGCCAGCAGCTTACAGGACAGGGGCCACTATGGCTACACCTTC. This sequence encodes CASSLQDRGHYGYTF.

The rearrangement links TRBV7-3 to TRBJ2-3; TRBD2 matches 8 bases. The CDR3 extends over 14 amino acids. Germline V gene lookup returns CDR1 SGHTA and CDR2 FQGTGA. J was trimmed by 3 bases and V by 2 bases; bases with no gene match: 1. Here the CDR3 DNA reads TGTGCCAGCAGCTTATCTAGCGGGACAGATACGCAGTATTTT. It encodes CASSLSSGTDTQYF.

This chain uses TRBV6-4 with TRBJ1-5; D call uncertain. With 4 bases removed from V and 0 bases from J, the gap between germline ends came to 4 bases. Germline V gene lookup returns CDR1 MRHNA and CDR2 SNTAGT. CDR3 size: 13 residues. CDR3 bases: TGTGCCAGCAGTGGCGATAGCAATCAGCCCCAGCATTTT. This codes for CASSGDSNQPQHF.

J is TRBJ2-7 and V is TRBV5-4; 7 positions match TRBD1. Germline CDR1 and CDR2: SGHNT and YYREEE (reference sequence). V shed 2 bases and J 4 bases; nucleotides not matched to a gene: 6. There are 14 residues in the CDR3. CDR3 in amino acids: CASSLPGQTYEQYF. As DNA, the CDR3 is TGTGCCAGCAGCTTACCGGGACAGACATACGAGCAGTACTTC.

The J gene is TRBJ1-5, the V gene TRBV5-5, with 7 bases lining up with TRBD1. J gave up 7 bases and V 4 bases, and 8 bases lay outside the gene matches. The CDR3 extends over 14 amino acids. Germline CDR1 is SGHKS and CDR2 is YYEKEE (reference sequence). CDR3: CASSRQGMSQPQHF. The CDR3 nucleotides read TGTGCCAGCAGCCGACAGGGCATGAGCCAGCCCCAGCATTTT.

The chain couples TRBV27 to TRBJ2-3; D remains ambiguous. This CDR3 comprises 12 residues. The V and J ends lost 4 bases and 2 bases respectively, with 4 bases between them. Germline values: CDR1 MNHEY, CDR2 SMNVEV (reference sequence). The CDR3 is CASSSNTDTQYF. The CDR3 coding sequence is TGTGCCAGCAGTTCAAACACAGATACGCAGTATTTT.

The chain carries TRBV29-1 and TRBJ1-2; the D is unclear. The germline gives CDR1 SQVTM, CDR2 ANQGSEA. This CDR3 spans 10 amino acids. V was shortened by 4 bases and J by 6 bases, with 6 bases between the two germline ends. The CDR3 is CSVGGNGYTF. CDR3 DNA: TGCAGCGTTGGCGGGAATGGCTACACCTTC.

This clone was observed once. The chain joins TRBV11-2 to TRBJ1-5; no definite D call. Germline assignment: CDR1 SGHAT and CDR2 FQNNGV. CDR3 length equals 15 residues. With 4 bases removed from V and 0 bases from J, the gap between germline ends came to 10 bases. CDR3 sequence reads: CASSSGLSSNQPQHF. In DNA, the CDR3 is TGTGCCAGCAGCTCAGGACTCAGTAGCAATCAGCCCCAGCATTTT.

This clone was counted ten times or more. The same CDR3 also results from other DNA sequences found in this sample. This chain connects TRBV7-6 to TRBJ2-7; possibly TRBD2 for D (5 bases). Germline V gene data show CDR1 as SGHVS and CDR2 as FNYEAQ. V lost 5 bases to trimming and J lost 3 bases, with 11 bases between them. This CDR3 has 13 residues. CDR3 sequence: CASSSGPNYEQYF. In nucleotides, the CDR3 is TGTGCCAGCAGCAGCGGACCAAACTACGAGCAGTACTTC.

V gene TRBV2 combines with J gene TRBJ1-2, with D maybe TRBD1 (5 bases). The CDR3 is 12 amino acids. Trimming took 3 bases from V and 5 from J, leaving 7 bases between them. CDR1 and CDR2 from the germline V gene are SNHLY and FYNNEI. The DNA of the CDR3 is TGTGCCAGCAGTGAGGGGGGGTATGGCTACACCTTC. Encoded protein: CASSEGGYGYTF.

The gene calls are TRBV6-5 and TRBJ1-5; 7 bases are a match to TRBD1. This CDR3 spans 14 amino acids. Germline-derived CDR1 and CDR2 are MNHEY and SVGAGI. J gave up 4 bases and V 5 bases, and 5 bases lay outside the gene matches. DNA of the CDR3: TGTGCCAGCAGTCCGGGACAGAAGAATCAGCCCCAGCATTTT. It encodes CASSPGQKNQPQHF.

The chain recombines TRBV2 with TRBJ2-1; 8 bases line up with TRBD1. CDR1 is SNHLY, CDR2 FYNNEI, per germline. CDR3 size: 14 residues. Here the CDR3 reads CASVVRGLMNEQFF. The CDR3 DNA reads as TGTGCAAGCGTGGTCAGGGGGCTTATGAATGAGCAGTTCTTC.

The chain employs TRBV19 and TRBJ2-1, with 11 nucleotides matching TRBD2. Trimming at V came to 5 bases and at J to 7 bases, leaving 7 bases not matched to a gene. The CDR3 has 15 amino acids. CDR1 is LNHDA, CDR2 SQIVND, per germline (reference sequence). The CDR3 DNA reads TGTGCCAGTAGTGTCGGGACTAGCGGCGGAAATGAGCAGTTCTTC. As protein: CASSVGTSGGNEQFF.

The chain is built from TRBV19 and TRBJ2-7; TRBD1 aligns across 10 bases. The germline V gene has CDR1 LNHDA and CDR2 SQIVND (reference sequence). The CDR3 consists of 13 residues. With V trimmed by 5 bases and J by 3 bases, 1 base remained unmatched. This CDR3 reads CASSGTGVYEQYF. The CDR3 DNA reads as TGTGCCAGTAGTGGGACAGGGGTCTACGAGCAGTACTTC.

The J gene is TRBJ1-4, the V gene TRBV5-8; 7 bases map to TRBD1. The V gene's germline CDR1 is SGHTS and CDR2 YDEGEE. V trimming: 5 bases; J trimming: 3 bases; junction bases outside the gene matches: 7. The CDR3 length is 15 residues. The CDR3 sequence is CASRARGSANEKLFF. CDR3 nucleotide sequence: TGTGCCAGCAGGGCCAGGGGGAGCGCTAATGAAAAACTGTTTTTT.

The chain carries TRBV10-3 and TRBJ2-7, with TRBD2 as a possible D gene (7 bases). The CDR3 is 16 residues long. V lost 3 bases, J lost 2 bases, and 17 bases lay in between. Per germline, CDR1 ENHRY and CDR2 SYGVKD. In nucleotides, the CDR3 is TGTGCCATCAGTGATCACAGAAGGGGGGGGGCCTACGAGCAGTACTTC. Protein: CAISDHRRGGAYEQYF.

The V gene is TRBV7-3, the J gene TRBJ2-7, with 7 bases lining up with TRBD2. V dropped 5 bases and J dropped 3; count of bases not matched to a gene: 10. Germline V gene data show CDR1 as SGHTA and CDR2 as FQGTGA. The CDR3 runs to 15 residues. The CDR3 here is CASSRGVGEGYEQYF. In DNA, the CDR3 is TGTGCCAGCAGCCGGGGAGTTGGGGAGGGCTACGAGCAGTACTTC.

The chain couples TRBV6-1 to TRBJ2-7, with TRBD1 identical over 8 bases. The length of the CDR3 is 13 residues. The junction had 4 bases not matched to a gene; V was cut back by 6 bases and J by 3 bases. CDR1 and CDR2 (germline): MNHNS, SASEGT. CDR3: CASSEGQDYEQYF. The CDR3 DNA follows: TGTGCCAGCAGCGAGGGACAGGACTACGAGCAGTACTTC.

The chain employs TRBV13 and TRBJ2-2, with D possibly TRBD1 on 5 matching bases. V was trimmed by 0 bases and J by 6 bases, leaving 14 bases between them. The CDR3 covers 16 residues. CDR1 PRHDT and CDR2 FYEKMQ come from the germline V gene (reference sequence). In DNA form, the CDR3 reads TGTGCCAGCAGCTTAGGCCAGGGTCCCCACCCCGGGGAGCTGTTTTTT. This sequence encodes CASSLGQGPHPGELFF.

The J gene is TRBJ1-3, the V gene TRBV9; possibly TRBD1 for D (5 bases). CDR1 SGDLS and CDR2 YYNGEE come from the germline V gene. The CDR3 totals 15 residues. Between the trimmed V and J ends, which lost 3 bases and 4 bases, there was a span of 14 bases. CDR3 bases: TGTGCCAGCAGCGCGCTAGGACACCTGGGAAACACCATATATTTT. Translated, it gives CASSALGHLGNTIYF.

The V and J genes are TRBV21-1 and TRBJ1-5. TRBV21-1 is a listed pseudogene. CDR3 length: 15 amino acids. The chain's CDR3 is CASSATGTPASPQHF. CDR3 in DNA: TGTGCCAGCAGCGCGACCGGGACTCCCGCCTCCCCCCAGCATTTT.

The CDR3: CASGYFTRYQETQYF. CDR3 bases: TGTGCCAGCGGGTACTTTACTAGGTACCAAGAGACCCAGTACTTC. The chain carries TRBV6-6 and TRBJ2-5, with D possibly TRBD2 on 5 matching bases. Germline V gene data show CDR1 as MNHNY and CDR2 as SVGAGI (reference sequence). The CDR3 is 15 amino acids. The germline V and J ends were trimmed by 8 bases and 0 bases, with 16 bases remaining between them.

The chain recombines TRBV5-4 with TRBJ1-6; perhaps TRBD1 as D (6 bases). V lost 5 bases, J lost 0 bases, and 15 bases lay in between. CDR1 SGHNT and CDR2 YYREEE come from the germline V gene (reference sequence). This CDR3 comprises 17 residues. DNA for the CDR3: TGTGCCAGCAGATCGCAGGGGTACAGCTCCTATAATTCACCCCTCCACTTT. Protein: CASRSQGYSSYNSPLHF.